These 11 T cell receptor beta chains were sequenced from one sample in a study of blood T cell repertoires in COVID-19 (dated by TCRdb to between 2020 and 2021). The library was produced with the immunoSEQ multiplex PCR assay. TCRdb retrieved this table from immuneACCESS and kept in-frame rearrangements only. Not all clones are present; in checked studies, unresolved V genes account for under half, and no reason is known for the remainder. Within this sample are 70,000 or so clones, with roughly 82% of them counted one time only. The top ten constitute approximately 18% of the sample. The source material was peripheral blood. The receptors were gathered from a human donor in a cohort sampled during active COVID-19.

J is TRBJ2-1 and V is TRBV5-4, with TRBD1 matching over 11 bases. CDR1 and CDR2 from the germline V gene are SGHNT and YYREEE (reference sequence). The V and J ends lost 0 bases and 3 bases, in that order; junction bases with no gene match: 5. There are 17 residues in the CDR3. CDR3 sequence reads: CASSLGDRGNLYNEQFF. The CDR3 DNA sequence: TGTGCCAGCAGCTTGGGGGACAGGGGGAATCTCTACAATGAGCAGTTCTTC.

The chain employs TRBV5-1 and TRBJ2-7; weak D call: TRBD2 (6 bases). The V gene lost 0 bases and the J gene lost 6 bases, with 7 bases spanning the gap. The V gene's germline CDR1 is SGHRS and CDR2 YFSETQ. The CDR3 is 12 amino acids. CDR3 DNA: TGCGCCAGCAGCTTGGGGGGACTCGAGCAGTACTTC. As protein: CASSLGGLEQYF.

The chain combines TRBV7-2 with TRBJ2-5, with 12 bases that match TRBD2. The CDR3 has 16 amino acids. Germline V gives CDR1 SGHTA, CDR2 FQGNSA. V dropped 1 base and J dropped 5; count of bases not matched to a gene: 5. As DNA, the CDR3 is TGTGCCAGCAGCTTAGTTCCTAGCGGGGGGGCGGAGACCCAGTACTTC. Amino acid sequence: CASSLVPSGGAETQYF.

The rearrangement uses TRBV5-4 and TRBJ1-2; no clear D. The CDR3 spans 11 residues. Trimming took 4 bases from V and 4 from J, leaving 5 bases between them. In germline, CDR1 is SGHNT, CDR2 YYREEE (reference sequence). The CDR3 sequence is CASSAIYGYTF. DNA of the CDR3: TGTGCCAGCAGCGCTATCTATGGCTACACCTTC.

The V call is TRBV6-5, the J call TRBJ1-2; D possibly corresponds to TRBD1 (6 bases). Germline V CDR1 and CDR2: MNHEY, SVGAGI. V was pared by 6 bases and J by 7 bases, with 15 bases between. This CDR3 contains 13 residues. The CDR3 sequence: CASRNRVFSGYTF. The CDR3 DNA reads TGTGCCAGCAGAAACAGGGTTTTTAGTGGCTACACCTTC.

The sample holds one count of this clone. The chain carries TRBV7-9 and TRBJ2-7; no definite D call. Trimming cost V 6 bases and J 0 bases, with 12 bases left between them. Germline V CDR1 and CDR2: SEHNR, FQNEAQ (reference sequence). The CDR3 length is 14 residues. CDR3 nucleotide sequence: TGTGCCAGCAGTTTAAGGTCTAGCTCCTACGAGCAGTACTTC. This gives the protein CASSLRSSSYEQYF.

This clone was observed once. This chain joins TRBV6-4 and TRBJ1-1, with D perhaps TRBD1 (5 bases). The V end lost 7 bases, the J end lost 2 bases, and 17 bases lay between the germline ends. CDR1 and CDR2 (germline): MRHNA, SNTAGT. The CDR3 contains 15 residues. The CDR3 DNA is TGTGCCAGCACCCGGGGGGGGGTACCCAACACTGAAGCTTTCTTT. Amino acids: CASTRGGVPNTEAFF.

In the case of this clone: The germline gene is not matched at one end of the junction; a read error may be the cause. The rearrangement links TRBV4-2 to TRBJ2-1; D possibly corresponds to TRBD1 (5 bases). This CDR3 has 16 amino acids. Per germline, CDR1 LGHNA and CDR2 YNFKEQ. The DNA for the CDR3 is TGTGCCAGCACCCAAGCCGGTGCGGACACCTACAATGAGCAGTTCTTC. Amino acids: CASTQAGADTYNEQFF.

J is TRBJ2-3 and V is TRBV29-1; 9 nucleotides line up with TRBD2. Germline loops: CDR1 SQVTM, CDR2 ANQGSEA. The trim removed 4 bases at V and 1 base at J, leaving 3 bases unmatched. This CDR3 has 14 amino acids. In DNA form, the CDR3 reads TGCAGCGTTGCGAGCGGGGGGCGCACAGATACGCAGTATTTT. Protein: CSVASGGRTDTQYF.

The chain has TRBV15 and TRBJ2-5; TRBD2 aligns across 10 bases. The CDR3 consists of 16 residues. Germline trimming cut 3 bases from V and 3 bases from J; bases unmatched to any gene: 7. CDR1 and CDR2 from the germline V gene are LNHNV and YYDKDF (reference sequence). In DNA, the CDR3 is TGTGCCACCAGCAGGGGGTTAGCGGGGGGTGAAGAGACCCAGTACTTC. This sequence encodes CATSRGLAGGEETQYF.

The table lists this clone with a count of one. The chain employs TRBV6-5 and TRBJ1-1; 8 bases fit TRBD1. Germline V gene sequence: CDR1 MNHEY, CDR2 SVGAGI. This CDR3 is built from 14 residues. Trimming cost V 7 bases and J 7 bases; bases outside gene matches: 11. The CDR3 protein is CASTAPGGDNEAFF. DNA for the CDR3: TGTGCCAGCACCGCCCCAGGGGGCGATAATGAAGCTTTCTTT.